A selection of T cell receptor beta chains follows, all from one sample in a study of regulatory T cells in long-lasting Graves disease. TCRdb analysed the multiplex PCR reads with MiXCR anew, one entry per CDR3 protein. This sample has some 320,000 distinct CDR3 sequences; 18% occur once, and the top ten carry around 36%. Here the sequenced sample was peripheral blood mononuclear cells (PBMCs), taken at new diagnosis, from a patient treated with antithyroid drugs. These receptors originate from a female donor with Graves disease. CDR3s include the opening cysteine and the closing phenylalanine or tryptophan. A D gene is named only where the DNA matches it firmly. Only part of the rows carry a size: once, few, many, or a class if the clone is expanded.

j_gene: TRBJ2-2
v_gene: TRBV24-1
len: 18
abundance: many
d_gene: TRBD2
CDR3aa: CATSPSGREFANTGELFF
CDR3nt: TGTGCCACCAGTCCTAGCGGGAGAGAGTTCGCGAACACCGGGGAGCTGTTTTTT

j_gene: TRBJ2-2
v_gene: TRBV24-1
len: 16
abundance: .
d_gene: .
CDR3aa: CATSDPPGQNTGELFF
CDR3nt: TGTGCCACCAGTGATCCTCCGGGACAGAACACCGGGGAGCTGTTTTTT

j_gene: TRBJ2-7
v_gene: TRBV2
len: 14
abundance: many
d_gene: .
CDR3aa: CASSVDNRFYEQYF
CDR3nt: TGTGCCAGCAGTGTTGATAACAGATTCTACGAGCAGTACTTC

j_gene: TRBJ2-2
v_gene: TRBV12-3/TRBV12-4
len: 18
abundance: many
d_gene: TRBD2
CDR3aa: CASSFPSGIPRDTGELFF
CDR3nt: TGTGCCAGCAGTTTCCCTAGCGGCATCCCCAGGGACACCGGGGAGCTGTTTTTT

j_gene: TRBJ1-3
v_gene: TRBV6-1
len: 13
abundance: once
d_gene: .
CDR3aa: CASMLGAGNTIYF
CDR3nt: TGTGCCAGCATGCTTGGGGCTGGAAACACCATATATTTT

j_gene: TRBJ2-5
v_gene: TRBV12-3/TRBV12-4
len: 14
abundance: .
d_gene: .
CDR3aa: CASSFLGVQETQYF
CDR3nt: TGTGCCAGCAGTTTTTTAGGGGTCCAAGAGACCCAGTACTTC

j_gene: TRBJ1-6
v_gene: TRBV28
len: 13
abundance: .
d_gene: .
CDR3aa: CASSQVGDSPLHF
CDR3nt: TGTGCCAGCAGTCAAGTTGGAGATTCACCCCTCCACTTT

j_gene: TRBJ1-1
v_gene: TRBV28
len: 18
abundance: many
d_gene: .
CDR3aa: CASSLAFRGVGPNTEAFF
CDR3nt: TGTGCCAGCAGTTTAGCCTTCAGAGGGGTGGGACCGAACACTGAAGCTTTCTTT

j_gene: TRBJ1-4
v_gene: TRBV28
len: 12
abundance: many
d_gene: .
CDR3aa: CASSVTARGLFF
CDR3nt: TGTGCCAGCAGTGTAACTGCCCGGGGGCTGTTTTTT

j_gene: TRBJ2-7
v_gene: TRBV7-8
len: 18
abundance: .
d_gene: TRBD2
CDR3aa: CASSLLAGAAGGVYEQYF
CDR3nt: TGTGCCAGCAGCTTACTAGCGGGAGCAGCGGGGGGAGTTTACGAGCAGTACTTC

j_gene: TRBJ2-5
v_gene: TRBV20-1
len: 13
abundance: .
d_gene: TRBD1
CDR3aa: CSAKGQGKETQYF
CDR3nt: TGCAGTGCCAAGGGACAGGGGAAAGAGACCCAGTACTTC

j_gene: TRBJ2-1
v_gene: TRBV28
len: 15
abundance: .
d_gene: .
CDR3aa: CASRHLVGTHNEQFF
CDR3nt: TGTGCCAGCAGGCACCTCGTGGGGACTCATAATGAGCAGTTCTTC

j_gene: TRBJ2-1
v_gene: TRBV7-9
len: 14
abundance: many
d_gene: .
CDR3aa: CASSLAGLFNEQFF
CDR3nt: TGTGCCAGCAGCTTAGCAGGACTCTTCAATGAGCAGTTCTTC

j_gene: TRBJ2-1
v_gene: TRBV19
len: 13
abundance: .
d_gene: .
CDR3aa: CASSNGAYNEQFF
CDR3nt: TGTGCCAGTAGTAACGGAGCCTACAATGAGCAGTTCTTC

j_gene: TRBJ2-5
v_gene: TRBV2
len: 13
abundance: few
d_gene: .
CDR3aa: CASSGFRTNEVYF
CDR3nt: TGTGCCAGCAGTGGATTTCGGACTAATGAGGTTTACTTC

j_gene: TRBJ2-7
v_gene: TRBV20-1
len: 12
abundance: .
d_gene: TRBD2
CDR3aa: CSRLAGEGEQYF
CDR3nt: TGCAGTAGACTAGCGGGAGAAGGCGAGCAGTACTTC

j_gene: TRBJ2-3
v_gene: TRBV2
len: 18
abundance: many
d_gene: TRBD2
CDR3aa: CASTSMGLASPSTDTQYF
CDR3nt: TGTGCCAGCACCAGTATGGGACTAGCGTCTCCTAGCACAGATACGCAGTATTTT

j_gene: TRBJ1-5
v_gene: TRBV25-1
len: 15
abundance: many
d_gene: TRBD1
CDR3aa: CASSVGQGGNQPQHF
CDR3nt: TGTGCCAGCAGTGTGGGACAGGGTGGCAATCAGCCCCAGCATTTT

j_gene: TRBJ1-1
v_gene: TRBV28
len: 12
abundance: many
d_gene: .
CDR3aa: CASRGGDTEAFF
CDR3nt: TGTGCCAGCAGGGGGGGTGACACTGAAGCTTTCTTT

j_gene: TRBJ1-3
v_gene: TRBV15
len: 15
abundance: many
d_gene: .
CDR3aa: CATQTDSSSGNTIYF
CDR3nt: TGTGCCACCCAAACAGACAGTTCCTCTGGAAACACCATATATTTT

j_gene: TRBJ1-1
v_gene: TRBV20-1
len: 13
abundance: many
d_gene: .
CDR3aa: CSAAGPMNTEAFF
CDR3nt: TGCAGTGCAGCCGGGCCTATGAACACTGAAGCTTTCTTT

j_gene: TRBJ2-1
v_gene: TRBV11-3
len: 16
abundance: .
d_gene: .
CDR3aa: CASSLVGGNPYNEQFF
CDR3nt: TGTGCCAGCAGCTTAGTAGGTGGGAACCCCTACAATGAGCAGTTCTTC

j_gene: TRBJ2-7
v_gene: TRBV2
len: 14
abundance: few
d_gene: TRBD1
CDR3aa: CASSADRDAKGQYF
CDR3nt: TGTGCCAGCAGTGCGGACAGGGATGCGAAGGGGCAGTACTTC

j_gene: TRBJ1-4
v_gene: TRBV28
len: 14
abundance: many
d_gene: .
CDR3aa: CASTSEGRGEKLFF
CDR3nt: TGTGCCAGCACCTCAGAGGGTCGAGGTGAAAAACTGTTTTTT

j_gene: TRBJ2-3
v_gene: TRBV7-2
len: 15
abundance: .
d_gene: TRBD1
CDR3aa: CASSFLGTGEDTQYF
CDR3nt: TGTGCCAGCAGCTTTCTGGGGACAGGGGAAGATACGCAGTATTTT

j_gene: TRBJ2-1
v_gene: TRBV20-1
len: 16
abundance: .
d_gene: .
CDR3aa: CSARVLGPPLAGEQFF
CDR3nt: TGCAGTGCTAGAGTATTGGGGCCCCCCCTTGCCGGTGAGCAGTTCTTC

j_gene: TRBJ1-1
v_gene: TRBV11-2
len: 17
abundance: many
d_gene: TRBD1
CDR3aa: CASKSLKTGWVITEAFF
CDR3nt: TGTGCCAGTAAATCCCTTAAGACAGGGTGGGTGATCACTGAAGCTTTCTTT

j_gene: TRBJ1-1
v_gene: TRBV19
len: 16
abundance: many
d_gene: .
CDR3aa: CASSIDPKGVSTEAFF
CDR3nt: TGTGCCAGTAGTATAGATCCTAAGGGGGTAAGCACTGAAGCTTTCTTT

j_gene: TRBJ2-2
v_gene: TRBV11-3
len: 17
abundance: few
d_gene: TRBD2
CDR3aa: CASSHTPGLANTGELFF
CDR3nt: TGTGCCAGCAGCCACACGCCGGGACTAGCGAACACCGGGGAGCTGTTTTTT

j_gene: TRBJ1-1
v_gene: TRBV6-5
len: 12
abundance: many
d_gene: .
CDR3aa: CASSYRAGMAFF
CDR3nt: TGTGCCAGCAGTTACAGGGCAGGTATGGCTTTCTTT

j_gene: TRBJ1-2
v_gene: TRBV5-1
len: 14
abundance: many
d_gene: .
CDR3aa: CASSFSSELYGYTF
CDR3nt: TGCGCCAGCAGCTTCTCGTCAGAACTTTATGGCTACACCTTC

j_gene: TRBJ2-2
v_gene: TRBV20-1
len: 15
abundance: .
d_gene: .
CDR3aa: CSARDLRADTGELFF
CDR3nt: TGCAGTGCTAGAGATCTGAGGGCGGACACCGGGGAGCTGTTTTTT

j_gene: TRBJ2-3
v_gene: TRBV7-9
len: 17
abundance: .
d_gene: .
CDR3aa: CASSPSPGRGGTDTQYF
CDR3nt: TGTGCCAGCAGCCCCAGCCCCGGGAGAGGGGGCACAGATACGCAGTATTTT

j_gene: TRBJ1-5
v_gene: TRBV12-3/TRBV12-4
len: 13
abundance: many
d_gene: TRBD1
CDR3aa: CASSQDRRQPQHF
CDR3nt: TGTGCCAGCAGTCAGGACAGGAGGCAGCCCCAGCATTTT

j_gene: TRBJ2-7
v_gene: TRBV5-5
len: 16
abundance: few
d_gene: .
CDR3aa: CASSWGSGTASYEQYF
CDR3nt: TGTGCCAGCAGCTGGGGGAGCGGTACAGCTTCATACGAGCAGTACTTC

j_gene: TRBJ2-2
v_gene: TRBV13
len: 12
abundance: .
d_gene: .
CDR3aa: CASRPGAGELFF
CDR3nt: TGTGCCAGCAGGCCAGGGGCCGGGGAGCTGTTTTTT

j_gene: TRBJ2-7
v_gene: TRBV28
len: 15
abundance: .
d_gene: TRBD1
CDR3aa: CASSALGTGDYEQYF
CDR3nt: TGTGCCAGCAGTGCCCTCGGGACAGGGGACTACGAGCAGTACTTC

j_gene: TRBJ2-7
v_gene: TRBV11-2
len: 15
abundance: .
d_gene: .
CDR3aa: CASSPGGDGSYEQYF
CDR3nt: TGTGCCAGCAGCCCAGGGGGGGACGGATCCTACGAGCAGTACTTC

j_gene: TRBJ2-3
v_gene: TRBV2
len: 13
abundance: many
d_gene: .
CDR3aa: CASNGELADTQYF
CDR3nt: TGTGCCAGCAACGGGGAGTTGGCAGATACGCAGTATTTT

j_gene: TRBJ2-5
v_gene: TRBV7-9
len: 18
abundance: many
d_gene: TRBD1
CDR3aa: CASSSSRGPGQLQETQYF
CDR3nt: TGTGCCAGCAGCTCCTCAAGGGGACCGGGACAGCTCCAAGAGACCCAGTACTTC

j_gene: TRBJ2-5
v_gene: TRBV10-3
len: 16
abundance: many
d_gene: TRBD2
CDR3aa: CAISESGPSGRETQYF
CDR3nt: TGTGCCATCAGTGAGTCCGGTCCTAGCGGGAGGGAGACCCAGTACTTC

j_gene: TRBJ1-5
v_gene: TRBV6-2/TRBV6-3
len: 13
abundance: .
d_gene: .
CDR3aa: CASSYSTYQPQHF
CDR3nt: TGTGCCAGCAGTTACTCGACGTATCAGCCCCAGCATTTT

j_gene: TRBJ2-5
v_gene: TRBV29-1
len: 14
abundance: few
d_gene: TRBD2
CDR3aa: CSVDPGLGGETQYF
CDR3nt: TGCAGCGTTGACCCGGGACTAGGGGGGGAGACCCAGTACTTC

j_gene: TRBJ2-7
v_gene: TRBV6-1
len: 10
abundance: many
d_gene: .
CDR3aa: CASEDYEQYF
CDR3nt: TGTGCCAGCGAGGACTACGAGCAGTACTTC